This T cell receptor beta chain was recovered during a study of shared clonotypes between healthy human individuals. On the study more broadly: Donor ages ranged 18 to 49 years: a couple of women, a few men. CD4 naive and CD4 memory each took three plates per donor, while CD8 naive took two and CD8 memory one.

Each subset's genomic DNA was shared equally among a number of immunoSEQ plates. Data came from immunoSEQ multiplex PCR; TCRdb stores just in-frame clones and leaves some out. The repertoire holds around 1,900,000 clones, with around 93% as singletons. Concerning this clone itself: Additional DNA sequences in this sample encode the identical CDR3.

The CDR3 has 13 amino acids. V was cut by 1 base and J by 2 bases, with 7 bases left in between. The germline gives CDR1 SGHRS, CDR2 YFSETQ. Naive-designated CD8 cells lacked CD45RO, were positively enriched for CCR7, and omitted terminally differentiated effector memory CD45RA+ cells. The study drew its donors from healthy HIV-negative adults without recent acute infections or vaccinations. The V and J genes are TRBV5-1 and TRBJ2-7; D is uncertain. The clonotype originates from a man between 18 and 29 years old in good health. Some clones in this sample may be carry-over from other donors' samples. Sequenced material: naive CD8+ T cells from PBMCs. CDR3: CASSLNGPYEQYF. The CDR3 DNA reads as TGCGCCAGCAGCTTGAATGGGCCCTACGAGCAGTACTTC.